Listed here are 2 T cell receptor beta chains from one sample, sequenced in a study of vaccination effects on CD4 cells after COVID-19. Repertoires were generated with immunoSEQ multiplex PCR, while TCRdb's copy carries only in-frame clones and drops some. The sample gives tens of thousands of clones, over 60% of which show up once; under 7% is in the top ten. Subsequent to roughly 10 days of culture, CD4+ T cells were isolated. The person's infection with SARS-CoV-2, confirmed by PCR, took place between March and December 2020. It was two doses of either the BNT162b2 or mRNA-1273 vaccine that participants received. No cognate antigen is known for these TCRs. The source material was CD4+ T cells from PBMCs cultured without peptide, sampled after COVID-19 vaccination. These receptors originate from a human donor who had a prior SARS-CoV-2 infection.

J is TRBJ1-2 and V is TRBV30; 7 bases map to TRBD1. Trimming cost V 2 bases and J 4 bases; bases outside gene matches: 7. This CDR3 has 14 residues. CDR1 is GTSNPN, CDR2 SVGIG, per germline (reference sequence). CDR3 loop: CAWSWGRGSYGYTF. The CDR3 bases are TGTGCCTGGAGTTGGGGCAGGGGGAGCTATGGCTACACCTTC.

The CDR3 region is CAGRISSTDTQYF. CDR3 in DNA: TGTGCCGGCCGGATTAGTAGCACAGATACGCAGTATTTT. The rearrangement joins TRBV7-2 to TRBJ2-3; D call uncertain. In germline, CDR1 is SGHTA, CDR2 FQGNSA. The CDR3 has 13 residues. V dropped 11 bases and J dropped 0 bases, with 12 bases sitting between them. The full variable domain, completed using reference TRBV7-2 and TRBJ2-3, is GAGVSQSPSNKVTEKGKDVELRCDPISGHTALYWYRQSLGQGLEFLIYFQGNSAPDKSGLPSDRFSAERTGGSVSTLTIQRTQQEDSAVYLCAGRISSTDTQYFGPGTRLTVL.